These 25 T cell receptor beta chains were all obtained from the same sample, sequenced in a study of CD8 T cells in ankylosing spondylitis. TCRdb re-analysed the 5' RACE reads in MiXCR, keeping a single row per CDR3 protein. In the table there are around 320,000 distinct CDR3 sequences, 20% of which are singletons. What was sequenced was blood, either unsorted or a sorted T cell fraction (not recorded which). All receptors come from a female donor with ankylosing spondylitis or in good health (not recorded which).

This clonotype was observed a few times. The J gene is TRBJ2-3, the V gene TRBV15; no clear D. There are 13 residues in the CDR3. Between the trimmed V and J ends, which lost 5 bases and 5 bases, there was a span of 11 bases. Per germline, CDR1 LNHNV and CDR2 YYDKDF (reference sequence). The CDR3 reads CATSVHLGDTQYF. The DNA of the CDR3 is TGTGCCACCAGCGTACACCTAGGAGATACGCAGTATTTT. The entire variable domain, with the rest obtained from reference TRBV15 and TRBJ2-3, is as follows: DAMVIQNPRYQVTQFGKPVTLSCSQTLNHNVMYWYQQKSSQAPKLLFHYYDKDFNNEADTPDNFQSRRPNTSFCFLDIRSPGLGDTAMYLCATSVHLGDTQYFGPGTRLTVL.

This clonotype was observed a few times. The chain employs TRBV28 and TRBJ2-3, with a weak D call TRBD2 (6 bases). The CDR3 runs to 15 residues. V lost 4 bases, J lost 1 base, and 12 bases lay in between. The germline V gene encodes CDR1 MDHEN and CDR2 SYDVKM. CDR3 nucleotides: TGTGCCAGCAGTTATAGCGGAAGGGGCACAGATACGCAGTATTTT. This codes for CASSYSGRGTDTQYF.

This clonotype was seen repeatedly, ten times or more. The chain employs TRBV27 and TRBJ1-6; 10 bases line up with TRBD1. This CDR3 comprises 16 residues. Germline V gene sequence: CDR1 MNHEY, CDR2 SMNVEV (reference sequence). With V trimmed by 6 bases and J by 9 bases, 11 bases remained unmatched. The DNA of the CDR3 is TGTGCCAGCAGCCGTGGGGGGACAGGGGCTGGTTCACCCCTCCACTTT. Amino acids: CASSRGGTGAGSPLHF.

Remarks on this clonotype: Since no conserved phenylalanine or tryptophan closes the CDR3, a read error is the likely cause. The genes are TRBV12-3 or TRBV12-4 and TRBJ1-6; weak D call: TRBD1 (5 bases). The V end was cut by 2 bases, the J end by 9 bases, with 11 bases between. The CDR3 runs 14 residues. The CDR3 loop is CASSLQGRSSPLHV. The CDR3 DNA sequence: TGTGCCAGCAGTTTACAGGGCAGGAGTTCACCCCTCCACGTT.

V usage is TRBV27 and J usage is TRBJ2-1; perhaps D is TRBD1 or TRBD2 (5 bases each). Germline CDR1 is MNHEY and CDR2 is SMNVEV (reference sequence). The CDR3 totals 15 residues. V shed 7 bases and J shed 8 bases, with 21 bases lying between them. CDR3 sequence reads: CASKQLLRDVDEQFF. CDR3 nucleotide sequence: TGTGCCAGCAAGCAACTACTCAGGGACGTCGATGAGCAGTTCTTC.

The table lists this clonotype with a few counts. V is TRBV15 and J is TRBJ2-1, with D possibly being TRBD1 (7 bases). This CDR3 spans 17 amino acids. Deletions cut 7 bases from V and 5 bases from J, with 24 bases between. Germline assignment: CDR1 LNHNV and CDR2 YYDKDF (reference sequence). CDR3 sequence: CATTPDQGGRWDNEQFF. For the CDR3, the DNA is TGTGCCACCACCCCGGACCAGGGGGGACGGTGGGACAATGAGCAGTTCTTC.

The gene calls are TRBV9 and TRBJ1-2; TRBD1 matches at 11 bases. The junction had 6 bases not matched to a gene; V was cut back by 3 bases and J by 8 bases. CDR1 and CDR2 from the germline V gene are SGDLS and YYNGEE. This CDR3 region has 14 residues. The CDR3 protein is CASSEDRGPVGYTF. In nucleotides, the CDR3 is TGTGCCAGCAGCGAGGACAGGGGGCCGGTCGGCTACACCTTC.

The rearrangement uses TRBV20-1 and TRBJ2-5; 7 nucleotides match TRBD2. J was trimmed by 4 bases and V by 6 bases; bases with no gene match: 17. Germline V lookup: CDR1 DFQATT, CDR2 SNEGSKA (reference sequence). The CDR3 is made up of 16 amino acids. CDR3 region: CSANLVGRVHIETQYF. The CDR3 DNA reads as TGCAGTGCCAATCTTGTAGGGAGGGTCCACATAGAGACCCAGTACTTC.

This clonotype was found a few times. The V gene is TRBV27, the J gene TRBJ2-7, with 7 bases matching TRBD2. CDR3 length equals 14 residues. With V trimmed by 3 bases and J by 5 bases, 7 bases remained unmatched. Germline assignment: CDR1 MNHEY and CDR2 SMNVEV (reference sequence). Here the CDR3 DNA reads TGTGCCAGCAGTTTGAGACTAGCTGGCGACGAGCAGTACTTC. It is translated as CASSLRLAGDEQYF.

This clonotype appeared many times. The chain links TRBV7-3 to TRBJ2-3, with TRBD2 matching 7 bases. Trimming removed 4 bases from V and 4 bases from J; junction bases left unmatched: 2. The germline V gene has CDR1 SGHTA and CDR2 FQGTGA. The CDR3 length is 13 residues. CDR3 nucleotide sequence: TGTGCCAGCAGCTCCGCGGGGGCAGATACGCAGTATTTT. It codes for CASSSAGADTQYF.

V usage is TRBV3-1 and J usage is TRBJ2-1; D gene uncertain. Germline-derived CDR1 and CDR2 are LGHDT and YNNKEL (reference sequence). V gave up 0 bases and J gave up 5 bases, with 5 bases separating them. The CDR3 consists of 13 residues. CDR3 region: CASSQDLDNEQFF. For the CDR3, the DNA is TGTGCCAGCAGCCAAGATTTGGACAATGAGCAGTTCTTC.

The chain joins TRBV19 to TRBJ1-1; 7 bases line up with TRBD1. The trim removed 7 bases at V and 1 base at J, leaving 6 bases unmatched. CDR3 size: 14 residues. Germline V gene data show CDR1 as LNHDA and CDR2 as SQIVND (reference sequence). CDR3 protein: CASNARQGNTEAFF. CDR3 in DNA: TGTGCCAGTAACGCGCGACAGGGGAACACTGAAGCTTTCTTT.

This clonotype was counted between two and nine times. The chain has TRBV20-1 and TRBJ2-7; the D is unclear. The CDR3 consists of 12 residues. Between the trimmed V and J ends, which lost 5 bases and 4 bases, there was a span of 12 bases. CDR1 and CDR2 (germline): DFQATT, SNEGSKA (reference sequence). This CDR3 is CSARKGRYEQYF. CDR3 DNA: TGCAGTGCTCGGAAGGGCCGGTACGAGCAGTACTTC.

This clonotype has just a few counts. This chain connects TRBV4-1 to TRBJ1-2; tentative D call: TRBD1 (6 bases). The CDR3 has 13 residues. CDR1 is MGHRA, CDR2 YSYEKL, per germline. Trimming stripped 1 base from V and 3 bases from J, with 6 bases between. CDR3 amino acids: CASSQGQDYGYTF. Written as DNA, the CDR3 is TGCGCCAGCAGCCAAGGACAGGACTATGGCTACACCTTC.

This clonotype has only a few counts. The V call is TRBV6-2 or TRBV6-3, the J call TRBJ2-1; TRBD2 might be the D (5 bases). V was trimmed by 6 bases and J by 9 bases, leaving 33 bases between them. Germline CDR1 reads MNHEY; CDR2 reads SVGEGT. The CDR3 contains 19 residues. This CDR3 is CASRKTQDTRVSNQLEQFF. CDR3 in DNA: TGTGCCAGCAGGAAAACCCAAGATACTAGGGTTTCCAATCAACTTGAGCAGTTCTTC.

This clonotype came up a few times. V usage is TRBV5-5 and J usage is TRBJ2-5, with D perhaps assigned TRBD1 or TRBD2 (7 bases each). CDR1 SGHKS and CDR2 YYEKEE come from the germline V gene (reference sequence). This CDR3 comprises 15 residues. V was clipped by 5 bases and J by 5 bases, with 19 bases between them. CDR3 nucleotides: TGTGCCAGCAGACCAGGGAGGGGGCGCGAGGAGACCCAGTACTTC. It is translated as CASRPGRGREETQYF.

This clonotype has ten or more counts. The chain couples TRBV5-1 to TRBJ1-1; unclear D gene. Germline V CDR1 and CDR2: SGHRS, YFSETQ. The CDR3 has 16 residues. Trimming stripped 1 base from V and 1 base from J, with 14 bases between. DNA for the CDR3: TGCGCCAGCAGCTTGCAGCCCGGGCGGCCGAACACTGAAGCTTTCTTT. Its translation: CASSLQPGRPNTEAFF.

V gene TRBV11-2 combines with J gene TRBJ2-7, with 8 bases aligning to TRBD1. With 4 bases clipped from V and 3 bases from J, the junction kept 5 bases outside the gene matches. CDR1 and CDR2 from the germline V gene are SGHAT and FQNNGV. This CDR3 comprises 14 residues. DNA of the CDR3: TGTGCCAGCAGCTCCGGACAGGGAATCTACGAGCAGTACTTC. It specifies CASSSGQGIYEQYF.

V and J are TRBV29-1 and TRBJ2-7, with 12 bases fitting TRBD2. Germline V gene lookup returns CDR1 SQVTM and CDR2 ANQGSEA. Germline trimming cut 5 bases from V and 3 bases from J; bases unmatched to any gene: 14. There are 17 residues in the CDR3. The chain's CDR3 is CSVSWLAGGPTNYEQYF. The CDR3 DNA reads as TGCAGCGTTTCTTGGCTAGCGGGAGGGCCTACCAACTACGAGCAGTACTTC.

This chain joins TRBV20-1 and TRBJ2-7; D possibly corresponds to TRBD2 (5 bases). This CDR3 comprises 12 residues. Germline V CDR1 and CDR2: DFQATT, SNEGSKA (reference sequence). V lost 5 bases and J lost 3, with 11 bases in between. This CDR3 reads CSALLGGYEQYF. The DNA for the CDR3 is TGCAGTGCTCTACTAGGCGGCTACGAGCAGTACTTC.

This clonotype came up many times. This rearrangement joins TRBV7-3 to TRBJ2-1; D gene ambiguous. The germline V and J ends were trimmed by 2 bases and 6 bases, with 5 bases remaining between them. CDR3 size: 12 residues. Germline lookup yields CDR1 SGHTA and CDR2 FQGTGA. CDR3 loop: CASSLQANEQFF. CDR3 bases: TGTGCCAGCAGCTTACAAGCCAATGAGCAGTTCTTC. The whole variable domain, filled in from reference TRBV7-3 and TRBJ2-1, reads GAGVSQTPSNKVTEKGKYVELRCDPISGHTALYWYRQSLGQGPEFLIYFQGTGAADDSGLPNDRFFAVRPEGSVSTLKIQRTERGDSAVYLCASSLQANEQFFGPGTRLTVL.

The gene calls are TRBV4-2 and TRBJ2-5; 7 bases match TRBD2. Looked up from germline, CDR1 is LGHNA and CDR2 is YNFKEQ. The CDR3 spans 14 residues. J gave up 2 bases and V 4 bases, and 4 bases lay outside the gene matches. The CDR3 here is CASSLLAVQETQYF. In nucleotides, the CDR3 is TGTGCCAGCAGCCTTCTAGCGGTACAAGAGACCCAGTACTTC.

The chain couples TRBV9 to TRBJ2-7; D remains ambiguous. Looked up from germline, CDR1 is SGDLS and CDR2 is YYNGEE. Trimming took off 1 base at V and 1 base at J, with 12 bases between the two ends. The CDR3 has 15 amino acids. This chain's CDR3 is CASSVSADGSYEQYF. CDR3 bases: TGTGCCAGCAGCGTATCGGCGGACGGATCCTACGAGCAGTACTTC.

This clonotype was seen many times. The chain employs TRBV12-3 or TRBV12-4 and TRBJ2-1; D is undetermined. V shed 5 bases and J shed 7 bases, with 12 bases lying between them. The CDR3 spans 13 residues. CDR3 loop: CASSPTWANEQFF. CDR3 coding DNA: TGTGCCAGCAGTCCAACCTGGGCGAATGAGCAGTTCTTC.

The gene calls are TRBV12-5 and TRBJ2-7; the D gene is possibly TRBD1 (6 bases). In germline, CDR1 is LGHNT, CDR2 FRNRAP. The CDR3 spans 16 residues. The ends were cut back, 6 bases at V and 2 bases at J, with 20 bases in the middle. CDR3 sequence reads: CASGGLNQGTAYEQYF. The CDR3 bases are TGTGCTAGTGGCGGCCTCAATCAGGGGACCGCCTACGAGCAGTACTTC.